The clone carrying this TCR beta chain was observed at least ten times. Its antigen is unknown. These data come from a study of CD8 T cells in ankylosing spondylitis. General study findings and limits: For ankylosing spondylitis blood, a TCR beta motif of 7 or 8 highly homologous variants appeared characteristic. Clones linked to disease, bearing a CD8+ phenotype, were relatively rare in peripheral blood. The clones that were linked to disease were reported to be significantly enriched in matched synovial fluid samples from ankylosing spondylitis patients.

MiXCR was run by TCRdb on the 5' RACE reads, yielding one entry per CDR3 protein. The sample includes approximately 520,000 distinct CDR3 sequences, approximately 5% seen only once; the top ten take around 3.5%. The germline V gene encodes CDR1 SGHTA and CDR2 FQGNSA. This CDR3 is built from 14 residues. The V end was cut by 5 bases, the J end by 1 base, with 11 bases between. This TCR came from a male donor with ankylosing spondylitis. Sample: blood, either unsorted or a sorted T cell fraction (not recorded which). The rearrangement joins TRBV7-2 to TRBJ2-5, with no clear D. This CDR3 reads CASSPTRVQETQYF. CDR3 nucleotides: TGTGCCAGCAGCCCAACAAGGGTCCAAGAGACCCAGTACTTC.